This TCR beta chain was identified in a study of T cell repertoires in cytomegalovirus infection. For the study at large: Recently described HLA-C-restricted plus well-studied HLA-B-restricted CMV epitopes were used. Indications came from public TCR beta signatures; they pointed to CMV infection and to a matching HLA type. Study findings and constraints: HLA-C-restricted CMV-specific TCR beta clonotypes prevailed in the ex vivo response.

V was clipped by 5 bases and J by 5 bases; unmatched bases: 6. The CDR3 totals 15 residues. Germline CDR1 and CDR2: SEHNR and FQNEAQ (reference sequence). A note on this clonotype: The antigen remains undetermined.

TCRdb reprocessed the reads with MiXCR, giving one entry per CDR3 protein. The table shows approximately 74,000 distinct CDR3 sequences, with around 40% occurring only once. The sample here was CD8+ T cells from cultured PBMCs, taken from culture after CMV antigen stimulation. This TCR was sampled from a human donor in good health (CMV status not recorded). Some clones in this sample may be carry-over from other donors' samples. The chain is built from TRBV7-9 and TRBJ2-2, with TRBD1 matching 9 bases. Here the CDR3 DNA reads TGTGCCAGCAGCCCTCGGGGACAGGGAACCGGGGAGCTGTTTTTT. It is translated as CASSPRGQGTGELFF.